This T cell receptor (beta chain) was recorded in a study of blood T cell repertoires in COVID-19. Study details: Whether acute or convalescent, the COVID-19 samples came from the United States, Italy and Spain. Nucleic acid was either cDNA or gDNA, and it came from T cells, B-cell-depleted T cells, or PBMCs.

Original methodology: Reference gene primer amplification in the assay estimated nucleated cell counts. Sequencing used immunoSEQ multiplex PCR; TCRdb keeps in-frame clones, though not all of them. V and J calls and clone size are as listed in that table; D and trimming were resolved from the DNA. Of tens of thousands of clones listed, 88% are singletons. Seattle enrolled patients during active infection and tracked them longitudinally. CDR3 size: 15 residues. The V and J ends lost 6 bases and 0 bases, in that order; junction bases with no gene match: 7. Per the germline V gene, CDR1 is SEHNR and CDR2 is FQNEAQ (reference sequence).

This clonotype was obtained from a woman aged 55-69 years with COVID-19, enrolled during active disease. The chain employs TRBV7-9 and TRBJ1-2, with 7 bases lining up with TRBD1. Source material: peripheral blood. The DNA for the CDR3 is TGTGCCAGCAGGAACCGGGACAGACCTAACTATGGCTACACCTTC. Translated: CASRNRDRPNYGYTF.